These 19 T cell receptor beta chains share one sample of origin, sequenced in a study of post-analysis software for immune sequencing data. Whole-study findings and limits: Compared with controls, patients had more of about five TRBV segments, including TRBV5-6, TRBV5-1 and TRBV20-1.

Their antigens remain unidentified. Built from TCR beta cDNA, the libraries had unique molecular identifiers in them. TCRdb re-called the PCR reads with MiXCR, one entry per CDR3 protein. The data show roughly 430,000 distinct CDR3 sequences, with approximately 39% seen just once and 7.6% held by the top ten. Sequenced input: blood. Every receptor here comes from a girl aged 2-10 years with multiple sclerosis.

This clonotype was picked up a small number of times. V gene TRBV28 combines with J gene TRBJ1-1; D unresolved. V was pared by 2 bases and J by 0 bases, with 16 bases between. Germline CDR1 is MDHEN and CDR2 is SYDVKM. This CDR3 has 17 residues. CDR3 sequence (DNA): TGTGCCAGCAGTTTAGTCCCGGACGGACCCATGAACACTGAAGCTTTCTTT. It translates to CASSLVPDGPMNTEAFF.

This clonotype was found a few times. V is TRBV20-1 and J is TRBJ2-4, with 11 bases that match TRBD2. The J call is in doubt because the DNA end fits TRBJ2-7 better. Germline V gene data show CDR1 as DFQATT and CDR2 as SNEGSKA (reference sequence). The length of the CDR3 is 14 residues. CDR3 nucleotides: TGCAGTGCTAGAACTAGCGGGGGAGTTTACGAGCAGTACTTC. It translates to CSARTSGGVYEQYF.

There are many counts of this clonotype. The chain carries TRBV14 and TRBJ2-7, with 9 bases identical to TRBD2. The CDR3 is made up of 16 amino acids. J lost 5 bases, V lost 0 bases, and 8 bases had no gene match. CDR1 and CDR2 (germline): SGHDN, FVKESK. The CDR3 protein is CASSQDPGGGRDEQYF. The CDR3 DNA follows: TGTGCCAGCAGCCAAGATCCCGGGGGCGGGAGGGACGAGCAGTACTTC.

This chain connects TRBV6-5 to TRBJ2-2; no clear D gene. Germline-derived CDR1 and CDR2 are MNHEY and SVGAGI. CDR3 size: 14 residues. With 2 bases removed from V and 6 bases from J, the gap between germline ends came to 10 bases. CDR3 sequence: CASSYDTGAGELFF. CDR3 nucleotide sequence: TGTGCCAGCAGTTACGACACCGGAGCCGGGGAGCTGTTTTTT.

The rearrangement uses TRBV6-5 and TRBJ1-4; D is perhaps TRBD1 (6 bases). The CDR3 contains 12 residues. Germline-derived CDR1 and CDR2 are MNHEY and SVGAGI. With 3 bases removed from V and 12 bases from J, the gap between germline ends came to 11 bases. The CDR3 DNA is TGTGCCAGCAGTTATGACAGGTTTGAACTGTTTTTT. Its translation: CASSYDRFELFF.

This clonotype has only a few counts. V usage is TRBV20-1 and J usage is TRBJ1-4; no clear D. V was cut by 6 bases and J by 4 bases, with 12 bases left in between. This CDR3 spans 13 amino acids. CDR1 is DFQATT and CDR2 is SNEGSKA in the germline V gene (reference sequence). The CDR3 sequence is CSAGEGRNEKLFF. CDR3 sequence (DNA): TGCAGTGCCGGTGAGGGTCGTAATGAAAAACTGTTTTTT.

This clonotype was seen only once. This CDR3 is CASSLVEGMELTDTQYF. In DNA form, the CDR3 reads TGTGCCAGCAGCTTAGTGGAAGGGATGGAGCTGACAGATACGCAGTATTTT. The chain joins TRBV7-2 to TRBJ2-3, with D hard to call. Trimming removed 1 base from V and 3 bases from J, with 17 bases in between. The CDR3 consists of 17 residues. The germline V gene encodes CDR1 SGHTA and CDR2 FQGNSA.

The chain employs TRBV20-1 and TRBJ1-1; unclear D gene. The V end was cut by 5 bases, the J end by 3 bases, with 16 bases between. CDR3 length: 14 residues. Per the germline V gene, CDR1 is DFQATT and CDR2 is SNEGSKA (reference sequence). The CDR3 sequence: CSACRQLRYTEAFF. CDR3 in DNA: TGCAGTGCTTGTCGTCAGCTACGGTACACTGAAGCTTTCTTT.

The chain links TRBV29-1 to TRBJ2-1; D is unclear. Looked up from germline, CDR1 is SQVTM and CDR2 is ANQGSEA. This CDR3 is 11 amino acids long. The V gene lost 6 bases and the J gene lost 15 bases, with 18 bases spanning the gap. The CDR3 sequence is CSVLSANIGFF. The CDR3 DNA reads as TGCAGCGTCCTTTCGGCAAATATAGGGTTCTTC.

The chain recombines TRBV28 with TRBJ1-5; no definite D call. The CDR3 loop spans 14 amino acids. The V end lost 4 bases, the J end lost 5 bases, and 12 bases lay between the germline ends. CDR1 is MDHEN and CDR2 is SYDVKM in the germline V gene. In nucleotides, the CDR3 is TGTGCCAGCAGTTCCCCTGGGTCGGATCAGCCCCAGCATTTT. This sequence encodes CASSSPGSDQPQHF.

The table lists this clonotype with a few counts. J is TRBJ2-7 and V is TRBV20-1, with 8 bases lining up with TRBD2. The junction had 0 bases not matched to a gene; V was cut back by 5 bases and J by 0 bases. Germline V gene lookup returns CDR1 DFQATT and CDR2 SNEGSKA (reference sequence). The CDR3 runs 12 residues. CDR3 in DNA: TGCAGTGCTGGGACTAGCTCCTACGAGCAGTACTTC. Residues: CSAGTSSYEQYF.

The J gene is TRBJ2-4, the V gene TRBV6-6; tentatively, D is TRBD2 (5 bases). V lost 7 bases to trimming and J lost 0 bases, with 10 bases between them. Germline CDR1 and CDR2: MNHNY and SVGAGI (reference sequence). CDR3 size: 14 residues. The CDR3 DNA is TGTGCCAGCATCCAGGAGGTAGCCAAAAACATTCAGTACTTC. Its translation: CASIQEVAKNIQYF.

CDR3 sequence: CSVEPGFTEAFF. In nucleotides, the CDR3 is TGCAGCGTTGAACCGGGGTTCACTGAAGCTTTCTTT. The J gene is TRBJ1-1, the V gene TRBV29-1; D is unclear. The CDR3 is 12 residues long. Germline CDR1 is SQVTM and CDR2 is ANQGSEA. The V end lost 2 bases, the J end lost 4 bases, and 8 bases lay between the germline ends.

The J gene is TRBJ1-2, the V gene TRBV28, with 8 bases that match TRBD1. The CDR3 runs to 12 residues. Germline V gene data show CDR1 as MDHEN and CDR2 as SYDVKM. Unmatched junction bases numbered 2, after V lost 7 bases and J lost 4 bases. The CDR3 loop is CASTQGGYGYTF. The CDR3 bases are TGTGCCAGCACACAGGGGGGCTATGGCTACACCTTC.

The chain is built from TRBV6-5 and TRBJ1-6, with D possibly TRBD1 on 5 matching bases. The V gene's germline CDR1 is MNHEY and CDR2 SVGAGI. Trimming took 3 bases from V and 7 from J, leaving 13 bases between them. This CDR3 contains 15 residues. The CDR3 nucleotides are TGTGCCAGCAGTTATGGAGGGGACGGGAATTCACCCCTCCACTTT. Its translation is CASSYGGDGNSPLHF.

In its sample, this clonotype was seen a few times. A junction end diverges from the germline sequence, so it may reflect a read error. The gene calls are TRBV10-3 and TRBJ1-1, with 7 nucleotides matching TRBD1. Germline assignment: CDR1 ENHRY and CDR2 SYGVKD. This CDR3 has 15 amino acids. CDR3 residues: CAISESWDSNTEAFF. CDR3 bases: TGTGCCATCAGCGAGTCGTGGGACAGCAACACTGAAGCTTTCTTT.

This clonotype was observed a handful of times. CDR3 in amino acids: CASSPGSAETQYF. The CDR3 DNA reads TGTGCCAGCAGCCCGGGGAGTGCGGAGACCCAGTACTTC. V gene TRBV7-7 combines with J gene TRBJ2-5, with D maybe TRBD2 (5 bases). CDR3 length equals 13 residues. V was pared by 5 bases and J by 5 bases, with 12 bases between. The germline V gene has CDR1 SSHAT and CDR2 FNYEAQ (reference sequence). The full variable domain, rest sourced from reference TRBV7-7 and TRBJ2-5, is GAGVSQSPRYKVTKRGQDVTLRCDPISSHATLYWYQQALGQGPEFLTYFNYEAQPDKSGLPSDRFSAERPEGSISTLTIQRTEQRDSAMYRCASSPGSAETQYFGPGTRLLVL.

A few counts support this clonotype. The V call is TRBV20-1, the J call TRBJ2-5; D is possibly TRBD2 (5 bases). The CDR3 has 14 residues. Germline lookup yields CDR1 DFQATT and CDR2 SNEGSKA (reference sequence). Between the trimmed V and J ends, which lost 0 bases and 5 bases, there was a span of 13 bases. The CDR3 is CSARDHLTGETQYF. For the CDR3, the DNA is TGCAGTGCTAGAGATCATTTGACGGGGGAGACCCAGTACTTC.

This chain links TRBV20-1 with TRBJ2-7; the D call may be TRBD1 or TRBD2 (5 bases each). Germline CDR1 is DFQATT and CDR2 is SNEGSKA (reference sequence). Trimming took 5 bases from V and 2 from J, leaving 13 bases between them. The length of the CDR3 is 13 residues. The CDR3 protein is CSAGGRGTYEQYF. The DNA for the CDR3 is TGCAGTGCTGGGGGAAGGGGCACCTACGAGCAGTACTTC.